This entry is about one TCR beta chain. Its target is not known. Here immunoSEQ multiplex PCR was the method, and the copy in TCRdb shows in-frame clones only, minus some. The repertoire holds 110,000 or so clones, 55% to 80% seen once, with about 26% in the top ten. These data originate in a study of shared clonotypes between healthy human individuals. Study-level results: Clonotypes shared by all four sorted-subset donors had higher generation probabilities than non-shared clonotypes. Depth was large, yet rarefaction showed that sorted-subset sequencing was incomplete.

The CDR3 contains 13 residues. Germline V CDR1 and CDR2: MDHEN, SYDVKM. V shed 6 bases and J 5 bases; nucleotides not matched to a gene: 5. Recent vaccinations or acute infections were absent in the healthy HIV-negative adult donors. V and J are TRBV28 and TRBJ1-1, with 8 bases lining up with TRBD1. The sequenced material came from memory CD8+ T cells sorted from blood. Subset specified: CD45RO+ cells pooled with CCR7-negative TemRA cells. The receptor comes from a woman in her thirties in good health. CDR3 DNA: TGTGCCAGCAGAAACACAGGGGGAACTGAAGCTTTCTTT. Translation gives CASRNTGGTEAFF.